Included here is one T cell receptor (beta chain) sequence, with context. Antigen specificity is unknown. This sample is part of a study of T cell repertoires in cytomegalovirus infection. Study observations and caveats: It was HLA-C-restricted CMV-specific TCR beta clonotypes that dominated the response ex vivo.

The J segment lost 0 bases and the V segment lost 3 bases, leaving 4 bases of the junction unmatched. The CDR3 has 16 amino acids. Each CDR3 protein is one row after TCRdb ran MiXCR on the reads. The sample includes around 430,000 distinct CDR3 sequences, roughly 46% of them seen just once. The sample in question was cultured PBMCs, obtained from culture after CMV antigen stimulation. The receptor comes from a human donor in good health (CMV status not recorded). Some clones in this sample may be carry-over from other donors' samples. The J gene is TRBJ2-3, the V gene TRBV12-3 or TRBV12-4; 9 bases agree with TRBD2. The CDR3 DNA reads TGTGCCAGCAGTTTTTCCGGGACTAGCAGCACAGATACGCAGTATTTT. Translating it yields CASSFSGTSSTDTQYF.